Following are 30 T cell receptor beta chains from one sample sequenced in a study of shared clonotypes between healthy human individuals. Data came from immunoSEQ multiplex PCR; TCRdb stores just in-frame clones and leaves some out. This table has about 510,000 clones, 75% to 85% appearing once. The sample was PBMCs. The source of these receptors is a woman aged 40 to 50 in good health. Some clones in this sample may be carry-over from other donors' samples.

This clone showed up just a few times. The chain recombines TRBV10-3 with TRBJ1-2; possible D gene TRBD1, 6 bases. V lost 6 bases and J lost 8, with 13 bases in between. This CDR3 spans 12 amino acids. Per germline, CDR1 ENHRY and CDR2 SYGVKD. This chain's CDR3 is CAIRVGTSGYTF. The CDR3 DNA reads TGTGCCATCAGGGTAGGGACAAGCGGCTACACCTTC.

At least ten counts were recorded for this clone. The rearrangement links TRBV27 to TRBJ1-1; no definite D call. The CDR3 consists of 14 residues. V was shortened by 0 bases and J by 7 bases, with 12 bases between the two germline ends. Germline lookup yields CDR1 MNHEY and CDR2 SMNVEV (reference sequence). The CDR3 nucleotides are TGTGCCAGCAGTTTATCGGCCCGATCGGGTGAAGCTTTCTTT. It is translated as CASSLSARSGEAFF.

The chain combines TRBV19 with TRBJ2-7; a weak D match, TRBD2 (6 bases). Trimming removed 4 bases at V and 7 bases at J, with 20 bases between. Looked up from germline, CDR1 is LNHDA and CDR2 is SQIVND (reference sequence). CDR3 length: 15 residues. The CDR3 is CASSTTFWEAGEQYF. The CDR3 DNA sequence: TGTGCCAGTAGTACGACCTTCTGGGAGGCGGGGGAGCAGTACTTC.

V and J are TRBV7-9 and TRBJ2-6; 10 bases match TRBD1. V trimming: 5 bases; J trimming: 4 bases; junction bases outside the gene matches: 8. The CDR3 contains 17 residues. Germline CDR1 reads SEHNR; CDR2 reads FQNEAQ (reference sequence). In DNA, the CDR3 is TGTGCCAGCAGCGTAACCGACAGGGGGCCCGGGGCCAACGTCCTGACTTTC. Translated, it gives CASSVTDRGPGANVLTF.

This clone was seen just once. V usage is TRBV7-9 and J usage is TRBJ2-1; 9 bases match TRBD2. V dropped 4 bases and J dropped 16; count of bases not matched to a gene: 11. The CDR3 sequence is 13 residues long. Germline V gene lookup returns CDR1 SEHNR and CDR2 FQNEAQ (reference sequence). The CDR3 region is CASSSPGSGRNFF. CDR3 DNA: TGTGCCAGCAGCTCTCCGGGGAGCGGGAGGAATTTCTTC.

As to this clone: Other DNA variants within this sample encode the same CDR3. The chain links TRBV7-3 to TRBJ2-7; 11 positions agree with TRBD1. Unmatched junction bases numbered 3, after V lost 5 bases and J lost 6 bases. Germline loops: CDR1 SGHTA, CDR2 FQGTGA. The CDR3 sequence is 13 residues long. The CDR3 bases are TGTGCCAGCAGCCCGGGACAGGGGGGCGAGCAGTACTTC. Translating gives CASSPGQGGEQYF. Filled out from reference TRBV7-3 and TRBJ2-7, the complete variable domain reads GAGVSQTPSNKVTEKGKYVELRCDPISGHTALYWYRQSLGQGPEFLIYFQGTGAADDSGLPNDRFFAVRPEGSVSTLKIQRTERGDSAVYLCASSPGQGGEQYFGPGTRLTVT.

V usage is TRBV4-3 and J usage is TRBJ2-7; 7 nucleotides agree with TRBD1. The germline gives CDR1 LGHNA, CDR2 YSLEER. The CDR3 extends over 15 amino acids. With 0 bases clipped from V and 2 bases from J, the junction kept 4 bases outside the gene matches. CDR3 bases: TGCGCCAGCAGCCAAGATAGAGGGGGCGCCTACGAGCAGTACTTC. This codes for CASSQDRGGAYEQYF.

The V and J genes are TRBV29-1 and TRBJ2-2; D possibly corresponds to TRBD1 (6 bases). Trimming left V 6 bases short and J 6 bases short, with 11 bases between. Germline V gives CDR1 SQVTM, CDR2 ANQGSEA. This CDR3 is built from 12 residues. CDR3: CSVEQGPGELFF. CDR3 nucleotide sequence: TGCAGCGTCGAACAGGGACCCGGGGAGCTGTTTTTT.

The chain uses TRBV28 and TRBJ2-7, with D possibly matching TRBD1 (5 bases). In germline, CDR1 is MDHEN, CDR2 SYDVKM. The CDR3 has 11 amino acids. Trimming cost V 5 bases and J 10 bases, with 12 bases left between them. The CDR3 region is CASSTDSNQYF. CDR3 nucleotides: TGTGCCAGCAGTACTGACAGCAACCAGTACTTC.

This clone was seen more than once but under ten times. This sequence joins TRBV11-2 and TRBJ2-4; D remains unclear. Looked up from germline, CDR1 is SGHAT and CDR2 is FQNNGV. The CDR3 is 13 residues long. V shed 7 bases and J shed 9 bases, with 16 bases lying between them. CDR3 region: CASTRTRGSIQYF. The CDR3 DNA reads TGTGCCAGCACCCGAACGCGAGGAAGCATTCAGTACTTC.

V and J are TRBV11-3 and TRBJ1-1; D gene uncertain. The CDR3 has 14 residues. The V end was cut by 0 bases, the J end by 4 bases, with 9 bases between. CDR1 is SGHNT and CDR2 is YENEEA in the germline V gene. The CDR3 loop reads CASSLDAGSTEAFF. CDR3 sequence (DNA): TGTGCCAGCAGCTTAGACGCCGGCAGCACTGAAGCTTTCTTT.

The CDR3 bases are TGTGCCAGTAATCCGGGACGGGAATACAATGAGCAGTTCTTC. This translates into CASNPGREYNEQFF. V is TRBV19 and J is TRBJ2-1; D tentatively reads TRBD1 or TRBD2 (5 bases each). The CDR3 loop spans 14 amino acids. Trimming pared 7 bases from V and 4 bases from J, leaving 14 bases between. Looked up from germline, CDR1 is LNHDA and CDR2 is SQIVND (reference sequence).

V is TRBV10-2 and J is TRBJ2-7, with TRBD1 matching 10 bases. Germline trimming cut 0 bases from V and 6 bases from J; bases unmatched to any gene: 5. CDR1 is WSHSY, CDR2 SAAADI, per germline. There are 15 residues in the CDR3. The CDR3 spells CASSESDRGRPEQYF. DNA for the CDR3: TGCGCCAGCAGTGAGTCCGACAGGGGGCGCCCCGAGCAGTACTTC.

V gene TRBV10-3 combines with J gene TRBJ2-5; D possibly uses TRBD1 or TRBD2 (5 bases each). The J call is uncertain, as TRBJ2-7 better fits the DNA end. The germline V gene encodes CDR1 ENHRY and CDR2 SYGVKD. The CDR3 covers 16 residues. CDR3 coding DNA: TGTGCCATCAGTGAGTCCGGGACCTATACCTCCTACGAGCAGTACTTC. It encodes CAISESGTYTSYEQYF.

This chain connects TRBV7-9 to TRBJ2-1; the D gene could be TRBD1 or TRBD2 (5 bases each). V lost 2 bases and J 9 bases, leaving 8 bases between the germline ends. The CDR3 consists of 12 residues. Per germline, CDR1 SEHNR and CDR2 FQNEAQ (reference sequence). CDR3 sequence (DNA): TGTGCCAGCAGCTTATCGGGGACTGAGCAGTTCTTC. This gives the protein CASSLSGTEQFF.

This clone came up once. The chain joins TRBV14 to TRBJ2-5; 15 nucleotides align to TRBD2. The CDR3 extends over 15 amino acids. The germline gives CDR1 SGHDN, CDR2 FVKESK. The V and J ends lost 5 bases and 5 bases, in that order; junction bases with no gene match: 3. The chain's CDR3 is CASSSGLAGGETQYF. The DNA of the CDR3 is TGTGCCAGCAGCTCAGGACTAGCGGGAGGGGAGACCCAGTACTTC.

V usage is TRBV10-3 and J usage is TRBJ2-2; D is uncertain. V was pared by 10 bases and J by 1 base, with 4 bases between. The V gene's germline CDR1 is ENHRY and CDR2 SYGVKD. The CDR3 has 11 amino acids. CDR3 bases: TGTGCCACAGGGAACACCGGGGAGCTGTTTTTT. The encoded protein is CATGNTGELFF.

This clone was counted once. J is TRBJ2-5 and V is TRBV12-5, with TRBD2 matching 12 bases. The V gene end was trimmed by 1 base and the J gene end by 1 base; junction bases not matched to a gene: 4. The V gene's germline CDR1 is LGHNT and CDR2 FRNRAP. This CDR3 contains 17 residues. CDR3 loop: CASGLGLAGEGQETQYF. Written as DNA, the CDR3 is TGTGCTAGTGGTTTGGGACTAGCGGGAGAGGGCCAAGAGACCCAGTACTTC.

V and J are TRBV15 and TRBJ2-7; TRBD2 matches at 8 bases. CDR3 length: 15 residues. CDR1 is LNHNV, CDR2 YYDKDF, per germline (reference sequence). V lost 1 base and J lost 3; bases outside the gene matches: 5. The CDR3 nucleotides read TGTGCCACCAGCAGAGGACGCGGGAGGCTCTACGAGCAGTACTTC. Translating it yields CATSRGRGRLYEQYF.

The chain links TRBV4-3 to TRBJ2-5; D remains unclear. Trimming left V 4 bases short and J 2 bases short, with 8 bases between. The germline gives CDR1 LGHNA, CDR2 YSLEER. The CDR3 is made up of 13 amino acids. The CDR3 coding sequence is TGCGCCAGCAGCCGGGCGGAACAAGAGACCCAGTACTTC. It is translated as CASSRAEQETQYF.

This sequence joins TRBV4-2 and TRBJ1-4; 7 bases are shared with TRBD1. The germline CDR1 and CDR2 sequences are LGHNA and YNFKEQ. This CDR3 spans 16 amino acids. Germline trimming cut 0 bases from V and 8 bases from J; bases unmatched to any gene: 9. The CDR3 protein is CASSQDGIGTVEKLFF. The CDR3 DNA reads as TGTGCCAGCAGCCAAGATGGGATTGGGACAGTCGAAAAACTGTTTTTT.

The CDR3 loop reads CASSLKSSGSGGEQYF. For the CDR3, the DNA is TGCGCCAGCAGCTTGAAGTCTAGCGGGAGTGGGGGCGAGCAGTACTTC. The chain recombines TRBV5-1 with TRBJ2-7, with 10 nucleotides matching TRBD2. The CDR3 extends over 16 amino acids. V shed 1 base, J shed 6 bases, and the junction held 10 bases outside the gene matches. Germline loops: CDR1 SGHRS, CDR2 YFSETQ.

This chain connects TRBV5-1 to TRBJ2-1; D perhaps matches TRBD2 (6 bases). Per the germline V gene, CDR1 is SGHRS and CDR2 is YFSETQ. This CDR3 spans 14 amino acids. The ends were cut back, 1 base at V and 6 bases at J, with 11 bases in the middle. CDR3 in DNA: TGCGCCAGCAGCTTGACAGGAGCGGGCAATGAGCAGTTCTTC. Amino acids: CASSLTGAGNEQFF.

The CDR3 reads CASSVGGAQETQYF. CDR3 nucleotide sequence: TGTGCCAGCAGCGTGGGAGGAGCACAAGAGACCCAGTACTTC. The chain links TRBV9 to TRBJ2-5; TRBD2 is a possible D gene (6 bases). Per germline, CDR1 SGDLS and CDR2 YYNGEE. V dropped 2 bases and J dropped 2 bases, with 10 bases sitting between them. The CDR3 spans 14 residues.

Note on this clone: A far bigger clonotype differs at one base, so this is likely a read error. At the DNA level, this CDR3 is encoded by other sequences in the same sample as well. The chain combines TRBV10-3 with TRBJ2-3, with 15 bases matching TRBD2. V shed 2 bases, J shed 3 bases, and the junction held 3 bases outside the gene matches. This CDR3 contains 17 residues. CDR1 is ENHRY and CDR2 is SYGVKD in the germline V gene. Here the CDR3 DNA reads TGTGCCATCAGTGAGAAGGGACTAGCGGGAGGAACAGATACGCAGTATTTT. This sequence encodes CAISEKGLAGGTDTQYF.

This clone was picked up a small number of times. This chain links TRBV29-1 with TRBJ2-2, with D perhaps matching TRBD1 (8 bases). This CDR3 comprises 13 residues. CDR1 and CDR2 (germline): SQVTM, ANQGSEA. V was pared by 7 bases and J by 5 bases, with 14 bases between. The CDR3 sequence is CSGNRGGTGELFF. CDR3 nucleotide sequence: TGCAGCGGCAACAGGGGGGGGACCGGGGAGCTGTTTTTT.

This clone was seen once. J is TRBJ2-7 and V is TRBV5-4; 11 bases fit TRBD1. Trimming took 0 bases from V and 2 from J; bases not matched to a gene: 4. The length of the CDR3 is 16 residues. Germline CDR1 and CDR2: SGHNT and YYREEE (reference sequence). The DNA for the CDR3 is TGTGCCAGCAGCTTGGTGGCGGGACAGGGGGCCTACGAGCAGTACTTC. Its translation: CASSLVAGQGAYEQYF.

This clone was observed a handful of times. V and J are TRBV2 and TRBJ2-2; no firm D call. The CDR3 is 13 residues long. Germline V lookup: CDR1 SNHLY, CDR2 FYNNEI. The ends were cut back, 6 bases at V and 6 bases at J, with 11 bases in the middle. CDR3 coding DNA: TGTGCCAGCAGCTGGACGGAGTCCGGGGAGCTGTTTTTT. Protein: CASSWTESGELFF.

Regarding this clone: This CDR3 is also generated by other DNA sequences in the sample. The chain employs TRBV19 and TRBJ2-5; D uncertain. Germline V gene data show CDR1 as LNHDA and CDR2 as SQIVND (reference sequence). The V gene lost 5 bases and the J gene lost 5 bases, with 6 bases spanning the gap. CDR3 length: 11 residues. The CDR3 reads CASSAQETQYF. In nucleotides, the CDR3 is TGTGCCAGTAGTGCCCAGGAGACCCAGTACTTC.

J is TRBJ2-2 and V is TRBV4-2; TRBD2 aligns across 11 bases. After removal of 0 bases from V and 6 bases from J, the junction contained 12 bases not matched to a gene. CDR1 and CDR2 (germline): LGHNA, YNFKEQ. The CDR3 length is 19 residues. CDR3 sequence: CASSQETSGSVQFPGELFF. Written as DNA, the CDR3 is TGTGCCAGCAGCCAAGAAACTAGCGGGAGTGTTCAGTTTCCCGGGGAGCTGTTTTTT.